These 32 T cell receptor beta chains were all obtained from the same sample, sequenced in a study of vaccination and CD4 T cells after COVID-19. Their antigen targets remain unknown. CD4+ T cells that had been cultured provided DNA sequenced with the Oncomine TCR Beta short-read assay. TCRdb recomputed calls from the PCR reads with MiXCR, one row per CDR3 protein. Among 9,500 to 13,000 distinct CDR3 sequences, over 60% were seen once, and the ten largest hold about 16%. Treatment indicated: roughly 11-day PBMC culture with coronavirus spike peptide pools or control peptides (ViraFEST assay). Sequencing was carried out using CD4+ T cells from blood, cultured in vitro. The receptors originated from a human donor who had recovered from COVID-19.

DNA for the CDR3: TGTGCCAGCAGCTGGGGACAGGGTGTTAGCCTTAGTGAAGCTTTCTTT. Translated: CASSWGQGVSLSEAFF. The chain carries TRBV5-6 and TRBJ1-1; TRBD1 agrees at 9 bases. With V trimmed by 3 bases and J by 7 bases, 13 bases remained unmatched. Per germline, CDR1 SGHDT and CDR2 YYEEEE. The CDR3 consists of 16 residues.

This chain links TRBV20-1 with TRBJ2-7; 10 nucleotides align to TRBD2. Germline V gene lookup returns CDR1 DFQATT and CDR2 SNEGSKA (reference sequence). This CDR3 comprises 15 residues. The junction had 10 bases not matched to a gene; V was cut back by 4 bases and J by 4 bases. CDR3 DNA sequence: TGCAGTGCTACGAAGCGGGAGGGCCTAGGTTACGAGCAGTACTTC. This translates into CSATKREGLGYEQYF.

The genes are TRBV7-2 and TRBJ2-3; 7 bases are shared with TRBD2. The CDR3 has 17 residues. The ends lost 0 bases at V and 0 bases at J; junction bases unmatched: 6. The germline V gene has CDR1 SGHTA and CDR2 FQGNSA. The CDR3 DNA reads as TGTGCCAGCAGCTTAGCCCGACTAGCCGTTAGCACAGATACGCAGTATTTT. Protein sequence: CASSLARLAVSTDTQYF.

The chain employs TRBV20-1 and TRBJ1-3, with D possibly being TRBD1 (6 bases). The CDR3 spans 13 residues. CDR1 and CDR2 (germline): DFQATT, SNEGSKA (reference sequence). The germline V and J ends were trimmed by 5 bases and 7 bases, with 15 bases remaining between them. CDR3 DNA sequence: TGCAGTGCTGGAGGGACAATAACCAACACCATATATTTT. Translation: CSAGGTITNTIYF.

V and J are TRBV15 and TRBJ2-4, with a tentative D call TRBD2 (5 bases). Germline V lookup: CDR1 LNHNV, CDR2 YYDKDF (reference sequence). There are 15 residues in the CDR3. The V end was cut by 5 bases, the J end by 9 bases, with 20 bases between. CDR3 protein: CATSGPTGLFRIQYF. CDR3 sequence (DNA): TGTGCCACCAGCGGACCGACGGGGTTATTCCGCATTCAGTACTTC.

The chain couples TRBV19 to TRBJ2-2; 11 bases match TRBD1. The CDR3 extends over 16 amino acids. CDR1 is LNHDA, CDR2 SQIVND, per germline (reference sequence). J lost 3 bases, V lost 6 bases, and 6 bases had no gene match. This CDR3 is CASSQGTGGYTGELFF. The CDR3 bases are TGTGCCAGTAGCCAGGGGACAGGGGGTTACACCGGGGAGCTGTTTTTT.

The rearrangement joins TRBV12-3 or TRBV12-4 to TRBJ2-7; no definite D call. The CDR3 sequence is 11 residues long. V lost 3 bases and J lost 3, with 3 bases in between. This CDR3 reads CASSFLYEQYF. The CDR3 nucleotides read TGTGCCAGCAGTTTTCTCTACGAGCAGTACTTC.

In its sample, this clonotype was seen a few times. The chain carries TRBV6-1 and TRBJ1-2; no definite D call. The V end was cut by 6 bases, the J end by 2 bases, with 4 bases between. CDR3 length: 11 amino acids. In germline, CDR1 is MNHNS, CDR2 SASEGT. The CDR3 coding sequence is TGTGCCAGCAGGAGGAACTATGGCTACACCTTC. Protein sequence: CASRRNYGYTF.

The rearrangement joins TRBV20-1 to TRBJ1-5; D is uncertain. CDR3 size: 15 residues. Trimming removed 1 base from V and 1 base from J, with 11 bases in between. Germline V gene sequence: CDR1 DFQATT, CDR2 SNEGSKA (reference sequence). CDR3 coding DNA: TGCAGTGCTAGAGCTAGGATGGTAAGCAATCAGCCCCAGCATTTT. It yields the protein CSARARMVSNQPQHF.

This clonotype has just one count. The junction shows a germline mismatch at one end, possibly a read error. This chain connects TRBV28 to TRBJ1-2; 12 nucleotides match TRBD1. Germline lookup yields CDR1 MDHEN and CDR2 SYDVKM. This CDR3 is 14 amino acids long. CDR3 loop: CATSAGGTGGRYTF. The CDR3, as DNA: TGTGCCACCAGTGCAGGAGGGACAGGGGGCCGCTACACCTTC.

This clonotype was detected only a few times. V gene TRBV28 combines with J gene TRBJ1-2; possible D gene TRBD1, 6 bases. CDR1 and CDR2 (germline): MDHEN, SYDVKM. The CDR3 consists of 15 residues. Trimming took 5 bases from V and 1 from J, leaving 14 bases between them. The CDR3 protein is CASSPLRDINYGYTF. The CDR3 DNA reads as TGTGCCAGCAGTCCTCTCCGGGACATTAACTATGGCTACACCTTC.

This clonotype has only a few counts. This sequence joins TRBV5-4 and TRBJ2-4; D is ambiguous. The V and J ends lost 0 bases and 3 bases respectively, with 4 bases between them. The CDR3 sequence is 13 residues long. Looked up from germline, CDR1 is SGHNT and CDR2 is YYREEE (reference sequence). The CDR3 reads CASSLGGKNIQYF. The CDR3 nucleotides are TGTGCCAGCAGCTTGGGAGGCAAAAACATTCAGTACTTC.

This clonotype was seen only once. The CDR3 reads CASSLGGLPYGYTF. The CDR3 DNA reads TGTGCCAGCAGCTTAGGAGGGCTCCCCTATGGCTACACCTTC. This chain links TRBV7-2 with TRBJ1-2; D is unclear. The V gene's germline CDR1 is SGHTA and CDR2 FQGNSA. Trimming cost V 1 base and J 4 bases, with 10 bases left between them. The CDR3 is made up of 14 amino acids. Together with reference TRBV7-2 and TRBJ1-2, the CDR3 gives the full variable domain: GAGVSQSPSNKVTEKGKDVELRCDPISGHTALYWYRQSLGQGLEFLIYFQGNSAPDKSGLPSDRFSAERTGGSVSTLTIQRTQQEDSAVYLCASSLGGLPYGYTFGSGTRLTVV.

The chain combines TRBV6-5 with TRBJ1-5, with unresolved D. Trimming removed 0 bases from V and 2 bases from J, with 8 bases in between. Germline V gene lookup returns CDR1 MNHEY and CDR2 SVGAGI. This CDR3 spans 15 amino acids. CDR3 sequence: CASSYSRQGNQPQHF. For the CDR3, the DNA is TGTGCCAGCAGTTACTCTCGGCAAGGCAATCAGCCCCAGCATTTT.

V gene TRBV6-1 combines with J gene TRBJ2-2; 7 bases are a match to TRBD1. Germline V lookup: CDR1 MNHNS, CDR2 SASEGT. The V segment lost 6 bases and the J segment 2 bases; nucleotides outside the gene matches: 6. The CDR3 runs 15 residues. CDR3 nucleotides: TGTGCCAGCAGAACAGGGGACAGCAACACCGGGGAGCTGTTTTTT. This gives the protein CASRTGDSNTGELFF.

This chain connects TRBV19 to TRBJ2-2; D gene unclear. CDR1 is LNHDA and CDR2 is SQIVND in the germline V gene (reference sequence). Trimming stripped 6 bases from V and 5 bases from J, with 7 bases between. The CDR3 is 12 amino acids. The CDR3 DNA sequence: TGTGCCAGTAGAGGGTGGACCGGGGAGCTGTTTTTT. This translates into CASRGWTGELFF.

This chain links TRBV6-1 with TRBJ1-5; perhaps TRBD1 as D (6 bases). The CDR3 runs 16 residues. The ends were cut back, 6 bases at V and 1 base at J, with 16 bases in the middle. From germline, CDR1 is MNHNS and CDR2 SASEGT. The CDR3, as DNA: TGTGCCAGCAGCTCTCAGGGGACGGGCAGCAATCAGCCCCAGCATTTT. Encoded protein: CASSSQGTGSNQPQHF.

The chain couples TRBV7-2 to TRBJ1-1; D is perhaps TRBD1 (6 bases). Germline assignment: CDR1 SGHTA and CDR2 FQGNSA. Between the trimmed V and J ends, which lost 5 bases and 8 bases, there was a span of 12 bases. This CDR3 region has 12 residues. The CDR3: CASSPQGREAFF. The CDR3 DNA reads as TGTGCCAGCAGCCCACAGGGTAGAGAAGCTTTCTTT.

The chain employs TRBV7-2 and TRBJ1-6; D is undetermined. The CDR3 consists of 15 residues. CDR1 and CDR2 (germline): SGHTA, FQGNSA. V lost 6 bases and J 2 bases, leaving 11 bases between the germline ends. The CDR3 protein is CASRGGSPYNSPLHF. CDR3 nucleotide sequence: TGTGCCAGCAGGGGAGGGAGCCCCTATAATTCACCCCTCCACTTT.

The chain carries TRBV21-1 and TRBJ1-6; TRBD1 is the table's D call, not checked against the DNA. TRBV21-1 is shown as a pseudogene. This CDR3 is built from 16 residues. In DNA form, the CDR3 reads TGTGCCAGCAGCAAAACCCAACCCAGGGGCAATTCACCCCTCCACTTT. This encodes CASSKTQPRGNSPLHF.

The V and J genes are TRBV20-1 and TRBJ1-5; no clear D. The CDR3 runs to 14 residues. CDR1 DFQATT and CDR2 SNEGSKA come from the germline V gene (reference sequence). V lost 1 base and J 4 bases, leaving 11 bases between the germline ends. The CDR3 DNA reads TGCAGTGCTAGAGTGTTCGCGGGGAATCAGCCCCAGCATTTT. Residues: CSARVFAGNQPQHF.

This clonotype was detected a few times. The gene calls are TRBV20-1 and TRBJ2-7; 7 bases line up with TRBD2. The CDR3 runs to 14 residues. The V gene end was trimmed by 1 base and the J gene end by 2 bases; junction bases not matched to a gene: 5. CDR1 is DFQATT and CDR2 is SNEGSKA in the germline V gene (reference sequence). The CDR3 sequence is CSARGGGKTYEQYF. The DNA of the CDR3 is TGCAGTGCTAGAGGGGGAGGGAAGACCTACGAGCAGTACTTC.

The J gene is TRBJ1-2, the V gene TRBV4-1; the D gene is possibly TRBD1 (6 bases). V gave up 3 bases and J gave up 4 bases, with 24 bases separating them. Germline V lookup: CDR1 MGHRA, CDR2 YSYEKL. The CDR3 spans 18 residues. The CDR3 sequence is CASSQGQAISLVGYGYTF. DNA for the CDR3: TGCGCCAGCAGCCAGGGACAAGCAATATCCCTCGTTGGCTATGGCTACACCTTC.

This clonotype was counted a few times. The chain links TRBV27 to TRBJ2-7; 9 bases map to TRBD2. CDR3 length: 15 amino acids. With V trimmed by 6 bases and J by 3 bases, 9 bases remained unmatched. Germline CDR1 and CDR2: MNHEY and SMNVEV (reference sequence). The CDR3: CASRGELAGVYEQYF. Here the CDR3 DNA reads TGTGCCAGCAGGGGTGAATTAGCGGGGGTCTACGAGCAGTACTTC.

This clonotype showed up just once. The chain employs TRBV6-2 or TRBV6-3 and TRBJ2-5; D is possibly TRBD1 or TRBD2 (5 bases each). The germline V and J ends were trimmed by 6 bases and 5 bases, with 10 bases remaining between them. Germline V lookup: CDR1 MNHEY, CDR2 SVGEGT. The CDR3 is 12 residues long. This chain's CDR3 is CASRLEGETQYF. CDR3 sequence (DNA): TGTGCCAGCAGGCTAGAGGGGGAGACCCAGTACTTC.

This rearrangement joins TRBV27 to TRBJ1-2; D gene unclear. Germline V gives CDR1 MNHEY, CDR2 SMNVEV (reference sequence). Trimming took off 5 bases at V and 0 bases at J, with 13 bases between the two ends. This CDR3 is built from 15 residues. This chain's CDR3 is CASSPKGRTNYGYTF. Here the CDR3 DNA reads TGTGCCAGCAGTCCAAAGGGCAGGACTAACTATGGCTACACCTTC.

The chain carries TRBV5-6 and TRBJ2-3; possible D gene TRBD1, 5 bases. CDR1 and CDR2 from the germline V gene are SGHDT and YYEEEE. V lost 2 bases, J lost 1 base, and 11 bases lay in between. This CDR3 is 15 amino acids long. The CDR3 spells CASSLPAGRTDTQYF. The CDR3 region has the DNA TGTGCCAGCAGCTTACCGGCAGGGCGCACAGATACGCAGTATTTT.

V gene TRBV7-9 combines with J gene TRBJ1-1, with D perhaps matching TRBD1 (5 bases). Trimming left V 5 bases short and J 8 bases short, with 24 bases between. This CDR3 is built from 16 residues. Per the germline V gene, CDR1 is SEHNR and CDR2 is FQNEAQ (reference sequence). CDR3 in DNA: TGTGCCAGCAGCCTACAGACCGTCGCCGGGGGTTCGGAAGCTTTCTTT. This gives the protein CASSLQTVAGGSEAFF.

This clonotype was found a few times. This chain uses TRBV11-3 with TRBJ1-5; no clear D. The CDR3 length is 11 residues. V shed 5 bases and J shed 5 bases, with 4 bases lying between them. Germline V CDR1 and CDR2: SGHNT, YENEEA. The CDR3 loop is CASSNDQPQHF. CDR3 nucleotide sequence: TGTGCCAGCAGCAATGATCAGCCCCAGCATTTT.

The chain links TRBV5-6 to TRBJ1-1; perhaps TRBD1 as D (5 bases). Trimming took 4 bases from V and 1 from J, leaving 8 bases between them. Germline CDR1 and CDR2: SGHDT and YYEEEE. This CDR3 has 13 residues. The CDR3: CASSLGTNTEAFF. Here the CDR3 DNA reads TGTGCCAGCAGCCTGGGGACGAACACTGAAGCTTTCTTT.

The chain carries TRBV30 and TRBJ1-2; TRBD1 matches 9 bases. The CDR3 is 12 amino acids. The V gene's germline CDR1 is GTSNPN and CDR2 SVGIG (reference sequence). The ends lost 2 bases at V and 8 bases at J; junction bases unmatched: 3. The CDR3 here is CAWSSDRGGYTF. Written as DNA, the CDR3 is TGTGCCTGGAGTTCGGACAGGGGAGGCTACACCTTC. Full variable domain (outside the CDR3, taken from reference TRBV30 and TRBJ1-2): SQTIHQWPATLVQPVGSPLSLECTVEGTSNPNLYWYRQAAGRGLQLLFYSVGIGQISSEVPQNLSASRPQDRQFILSSKKLLLSDSGFYLCAWSSDRGGYTFGSGTRLTVV.

In nucleotides, the CDR3 is TGTGCCAGCAGCTGGACAGCTTATAATTCACCCCTCCACTTT. This encodes CASSWTAYNSPLHF. J is TRBJ1-6 and V is TRBV6-1; a weak D match, TRBD1 (6 bases). CDR1 MNHNS and CDR2 SASEGT come from the germline V gene. The CDR3 is 14 residues long. Trimming shortened V by 6 bases and J by 4 bases, and 10 bases separated the two germline ends.